This paragraph covers one T cell receptor (beta chain) sequence. Its target is unknown. Stated time point: persistent/refractory GD, antithyroid drugs over 5 years with positive TRAb. From PBMCs, RNA was extracted and then used to make the TCR library. These data come from a study of regulatory T cells in long-lasting Graves disease. For the study at large: Persistence in Graves' disease denoted antithyroid drug use beyond 5 years alongside positive TSH receptor antibodies. General study results and limits: Favored usage of TRBV28, TRBJ1-2 and TRBJ2-5 was recorded in persistent disease.

Building of the TCR beta libraries involved iRepertoire HTBI primers and Arm-PCR of CDR3 regions. MiXCR, run by TCRdb on the multiplex PCR reads, gives a single entry per CDR3 protein. Of roughly 500,000 distinct CDR3 sequences listed, roughly 23% are singletons. The CDR3 runs 13 residues. V was trimmed by 3 bases and J by 8 bases, leaving 16 bases between them. Germline V lookup: CDR1 DFQATT, CDR2 SNEGSKA (reference sequence). The input for sequencing was peripheral blood mononuclear cells (PBMCs), taken when the disease was refractory, from a patient treated with antithyroid drugs. The rearrangement uses TRBV20-1 and TRBJ1-2; D is unresolved. The sequence came from a female donor with Graves disease. Written as DNA, the CDR3 is TGCAGTGCTAGTCCCAGGCTTAGGCGGGGCTACACCTTC. Translated: CSASPRLRRGYTF.